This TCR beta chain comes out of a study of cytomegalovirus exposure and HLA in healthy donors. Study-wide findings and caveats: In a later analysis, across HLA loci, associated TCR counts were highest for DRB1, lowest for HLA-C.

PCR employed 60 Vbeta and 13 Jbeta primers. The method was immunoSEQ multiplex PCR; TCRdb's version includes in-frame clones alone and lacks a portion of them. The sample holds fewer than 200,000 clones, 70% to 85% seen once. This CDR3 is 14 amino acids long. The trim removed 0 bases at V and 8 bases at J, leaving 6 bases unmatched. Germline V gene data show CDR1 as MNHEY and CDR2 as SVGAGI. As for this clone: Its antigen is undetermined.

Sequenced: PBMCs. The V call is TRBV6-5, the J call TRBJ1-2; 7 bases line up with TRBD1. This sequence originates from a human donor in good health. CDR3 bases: TGTGCCAGCAGTTACTCTGAGGGGGCGCGGGGCTACACCTTC. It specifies CASSYSEGARGYTF.